What follows are 16 T cell receptor beta chains derived from one specimen sequenced in a study of T cell changes during pregnancy in multiple sclerosis. Some clones are missing from TCRdb's copy, which holds only in-frame ones; the method was immunoSEQ multiplex PCR. The sample shows roughly 24,000 clones, 70% to 90% of them seen only once. Here the sequenced sample was CD8+ T cells from peripheral blood mononuclear cells, taken in the first trimester of pregnancy. These receptors all stem from a female donor in good health, enrolled as a control in a pregnancy study.

CDR3 loop: CASSPPQGIWNSPLHF. CDR3 DNA sequence: TGTGCCAGCAGCCCACCCCAGGGTATATGGAATTCACCCCTCCACTTT. The genes are TRBV7-9 and TRBJ1-6, with D possibly being TRBD1 (5 bases). CDR3 size: 16 residues. The germline V gene encodes CDR1 SEHNR and CDR2 FQNEAQ (reference sequence). V was pared by 5 bases and J by 7 bases, with 18 bases between.

The chain joins TRBV7-9 to TRBJ1-1; D is perhaps TRBD1 (6 bases). V was pared by 0 bases and J by 3 bases, with 17 bases between. The CDR3 spans 17 residues. The germline gives CDR1 SEHNR, CDR2 FQNEAQ (reference sequence). CDR3 sequence reads: CASSLAWGPLADTEAFF. CDR3 nucleotide sequence: TGTGCCAGCAGCTTAGCCTGGGGGCCGCTAGCCGACACTGAAGCTTTCTTT.

The rearrangement links TRBV6-5 to TRBJ2-7; D might be TRBD2 (6 bases). V was shortened by 5 bases and J by 3 bases, with 14 bases between the two germline ends. CDR3 length: 14 residues. Germline V gives CDR1 MNHEY, CDR2 SVGAGI. The CDR3 sequence is CASSPGDSFYEQYF. The DNA for the CDR3 is TGTGCCAGCAGTCCCGGGGACTCCTTCTACGAGCAGTACTTC.

In the case of this clone: Other nucleotide sequences in the sample specify the same CDR3. The V and J genes are TRBV4-3 and TRBJ2-3, with TRBD1 matching 10 bases. CDR3 length: 15 residues. Trimming at V came to 3 bases and at J to 5 bases, leaving 5 bases not matched to a gene. In germline, CDR1 is LGHNA, CDR2 YSLEER. This chain's CDR3 is CASSQRQGARDTQYF. The CDR3 bases are TGCGCCAGCAGCCAGAGACAGGGGGCGAGAGATACGCAGTATTTT.

The chain uses TRBV6-6 and TRBJ1-1, with 9 positions matching TRBD1. The CDR3 is made up of 14 amino acids. After removal of 2 bases from V and 4 bases from J, the junction contained 2 bases not matched to a gene. CDR1 is MNHNY, CDR2 SVGAGI, per germline (reference sequence). CDR3 region: CASSYDRGGTEAFF. CDR3 nucleotides: TGTGCCAGCAGTTACGACAGGGGGGGCACTGAAGCTTTCTTT.

This chain uses TRBV5-6 with TRBJ1-5, with D perhaps matching TRBD1 (5 bases). CDR1 and CDR2 from the germline V gene are SGHDT and YYEEEE. Between the trimmed V and J ends, which lost 0 bases and 7 bases, there was a span of 14 bases. The CDR3 has 15 amino acids. The CDR3 DNA is TGTGCCAGCAGCTTGGCCGGGGGTCTCGGACAGCCCCAGCATTTT. This encodes CASSLAGGLGQPQHF.

V gene TRBV13 combines with J gene TRBJ2-7; weak D call: TRBD2 (6 bases). Trimming took 6 bases from V and 0 from J, leaving 9 bases between them. This CDR3 has 13 amino acids. Germline lookup yields CDR1 PRHDT and CDR2 FYEKMQ (reference sequence). The CDR3 reads CASSTGGSYEQYF. Here the CDR3 DNA reads TGTGCCAGCAGTACCGGGGGCTCCTACGAGCAGTACTTC.

The rearrangement joins TRBV2 to TRBJ2-1, with 12 bases fitting TRBD2. The CDR3 length is 15 residues. CDR1 and CDR2 (germline): SNHLY, FYNNEI. J was trimmed by 4 bases and V by 5 bases; bases with no gene match: 3. CDR3 bases: TGTGCCAGCAGTCCTAGCGGGGGGGGGTACAATGAGCAGTTCTTC. Its protein product is CASSPSGGGYNEQFF.

The rearrangement uses TRBV30 and TRBJ2-2, with D perhaps TRBD2 (6 bases). The CDR3 length is 13 residues. Germline V gene sequence: CDR1 GTSNPN, CDR2 SVGIG (reference sequence). V was cut by 3 bases and J by 4 bases, with 9 bases left in between. The chain's CDR3 is CAWSRGGTGELFF. The CDR3 nucleotides read TGTGCCTGGAGCCGGGGAGGCACCGGGGAGCTGTTTTTT.

This clone was detected once. The chain links TRBV2 to TRBJ2-1; 9 bases are shared with TRBD2. The germline V gene encodes CDR1 SNHLY and CDR2 FYNNEI. The CDR3 contains 15 residues. J was trimmed by 4 bases and V by 8 bases; bases with no gene match: 9. Here the CDR3 DNA reads TGTGCCAGCGCCCTAGTAGCGGGGGTTTACAATGAGCAGTTCTTC. Translating gives CASALVAGVYNEQFF.

The chain recombines TRBV15 with TRBJ2-7; 10 nucleotides align to TRBD2. Trimming at V came to 5 bases and at J to 3 bases, leaving 13 bases not matched to a gene. Germline V CDR1 and CDR2: LNHNV, YYDKDF (reference sequence). The CDR3 covers 17 residues. CDR3 sequence reads: CATSSPLAGGRHYEQYF. CDR3 sequence (DNA): TGTGCCACCAGCTCTCCGTTAGCGGGGGGCCGCCACTACGAGCAGTACTTC.

The gene calls are TRBV27 and TRBJ2-1; 7 bases are a match to TRBD1. Germline V CDR1 and CDR2: MNHEY, SMNVEV (reference sequence). V was clipped by 6 bases and J by 0 bases; unmatched bases: 11. The CDR3 runs 17 residues. The CDR3 DNA sequence: TGTGCCAGCAGCTTCGGACAGGTTACTAGCTCCTACAATGAGCAGTTCTTC. Residues: CASSFGQVTSSYNEQFF.

The rearrangement uses TRBV9 and TRBJ1-1; tentatively, D is TRBD1 (6 bases). V was cut by 4 bases and J by 4 bases, with 17 bases left in between. This CDR3 spans 15 amino acids. In germline, CDR1 is SGDLS, CDR2 YYNGEE. The CDR3 DNA sequence: TGTGCCAGCAGCCCCTCCGGGGGGCTGGGCACTGAAGCTTTCTTT. Residues: CASSPSGGLGTEAFF.

The gene calls are TRBV7-9 and TRBJ1-3; D ambiguous. Germline loops: CDR1 SEHNR, CDR2 FQNEAQ (reference sequence). Trimming took off 1 base at V and 4 bases at J, with 8 bases between the two ends. The CDR3 extends over 14 amino acids. The DNA of the CDR3 is TGTGCCAGCAGCTTAGACCCAGTCGGAAACACCATATATTTT. Translating gives CASSLDPVGNTIYF.

This clone came up a few times. The chain couples TRBV27 to TRBJ1-5; a weak D match, TRBD1 (6 bases). Trimming took 3 bases from V and 5 from J, leaving 8 bases between them. From germline, CDR1 is MNHEY and CDR2 SMNVEV (reference sequence). CDR3 length equals 13 residues. The CDR3 bases are TGTGCCAGCAGTTTGGGGGCATATCAGCCCCAGCATTTT. Translation: CASSLGAYQPQHF.

In this sample, this clone turned up a few times. The V and J genes are TRBV9 and TRBJ1-3, with a tentative D call TRBD1 (5 bases). With 0 bases removed from V and 3 bases from J, the gap between germline ends came to 13 bases. The CDR3 loop spans 16 amino acids. Germline assignment: CDR1 SGDLS and CDR2 YYNGEE. The CDR3 reads CASSVDGGGYGNTIYF. DNA for the CDR3: TGTGCCAGCAGCGTAGATGGGGGAGGTTATGGAAACACCATATATTTT.